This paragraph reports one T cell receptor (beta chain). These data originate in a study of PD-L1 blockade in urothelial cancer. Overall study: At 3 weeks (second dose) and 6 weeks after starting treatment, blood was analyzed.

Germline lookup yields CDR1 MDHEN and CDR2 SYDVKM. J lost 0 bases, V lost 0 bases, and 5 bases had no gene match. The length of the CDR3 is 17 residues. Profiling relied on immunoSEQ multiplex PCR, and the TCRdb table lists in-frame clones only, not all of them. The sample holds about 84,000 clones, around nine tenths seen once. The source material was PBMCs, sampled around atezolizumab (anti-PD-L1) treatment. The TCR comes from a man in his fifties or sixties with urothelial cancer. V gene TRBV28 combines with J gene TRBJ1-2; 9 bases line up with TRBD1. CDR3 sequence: CASSLWGGDRANYGYTF. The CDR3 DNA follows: TGTGCCAGCAGTTTATGGGGGGGGGACAGGGCTAACTATGGCTACACCTTC.